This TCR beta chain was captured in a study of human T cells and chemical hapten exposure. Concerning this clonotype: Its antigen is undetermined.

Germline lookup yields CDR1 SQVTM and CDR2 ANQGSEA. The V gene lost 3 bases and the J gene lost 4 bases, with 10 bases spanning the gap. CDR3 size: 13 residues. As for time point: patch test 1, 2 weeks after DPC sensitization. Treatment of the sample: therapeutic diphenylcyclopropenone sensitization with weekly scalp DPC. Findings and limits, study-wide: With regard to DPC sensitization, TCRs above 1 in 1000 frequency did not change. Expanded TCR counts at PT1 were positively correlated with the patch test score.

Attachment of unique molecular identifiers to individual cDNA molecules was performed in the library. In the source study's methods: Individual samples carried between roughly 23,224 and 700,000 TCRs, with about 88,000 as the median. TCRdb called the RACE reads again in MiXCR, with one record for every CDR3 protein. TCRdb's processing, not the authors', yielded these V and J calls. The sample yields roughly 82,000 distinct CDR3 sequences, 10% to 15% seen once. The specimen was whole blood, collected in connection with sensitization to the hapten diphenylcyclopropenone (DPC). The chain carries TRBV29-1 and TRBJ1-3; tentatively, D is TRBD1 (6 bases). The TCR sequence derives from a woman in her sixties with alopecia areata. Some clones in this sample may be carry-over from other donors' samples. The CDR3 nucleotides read TGCAGCGTTGATGCAGGGGCCGGAAACACCATATATTTT. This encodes CSVDAGAGNTIYF.